The 20 T cell receptor beta chains listed next were all sequenced from one sample in a study of T-cell reconstitution after alpha-beta-depleted transplantation in children. Unique molecular identifiers were used in preparing the TCRbeta library. TCRdb ran MiXCR on the PCR reads and lists one entry per CDR3 protein. The table has 480,000 or so distinct CDR3 sequences, more than 9% seen once. The sequences come from PBMCs, collected before TCRalphabeta/CD19-depleted stem cell transplant. These receptors were collected from a child aged 2 to 10 with inherited bone marrow failure, due to receive a stem cell transplant.

This clonotype was observed many times. The chain is built from TRBV11-2 and TRBJ2-2, with no clear D. Between the trimmed V and J ends, which lost 7 bases and 5 bases, there was a span of 14 bases. The germline V gene encodes CDR1 SGHAT and CDR2 FQNNGV. The CDR3 consists of 14 residues. CDR3 amino acids: CASTLLVGTGELFF. CDR3 nucleotides: TGTGCCAGCACCCTATTAGTAGGGACCGGGGAGCTGTTTTTT. The full variable domain, with the rest looked up from reference TRBV11-2 and TRBJ2-2, is EAGVAQSPRYKIIEKRQSVAFWCNPISGHATLYWYQQILGQGPKLLIQFQNNGVVDDSQLPKDRFSAERLKGVDSTLKIQPAKLEDSAVYLCASTLLVGTGELFFGEGSRLTVL.

There are many counts of this clonotype. The gene calls are TRBV5-5 and TRBJ1-1; D gene unclear. V lost 1 base, J lost 5 bases, and 9 bases lay in between. The CDR3 is 13 residues long. Germline V gives CDR1 SGHKS, CDR2 YYEKEE (reference sequence). The CDR3, as DNA: TGTGCCAGCAGCTTGCTTCCGGGGACTGAAGCTTTCTTT. Protein sequence: CASSLLPGTEAFF.

The CDR3 is CASSQDIAGGPEGYTF. DNA for the CDR3: TGTGCCAGCAGCCAAGATATCGCAGGGGGCCCGGAAGGCTACACCTTC. The V call is TRBV3-1, the J call TRBJ1-2; 8 bases are shared with TRBD1. There are 16 residues in the CDR3. V dropped 0 bases and J dropped 8; count of bases not matched to a gene: 11. Germline CDR1 LGHDT, CDR2 YNNKEL (reference sequence).

The sample holds many counts of this clonotype. CDR3 DNA sequence: TGCGCCAGCAGCTTCCTTTCTGGGGAGACCCAGTACTTC. Amino acid sequence: CASSFLSGETQYF. This chain connects TRBV5-1 to TRBJ2-5; D gene ambiguous. V lost 2 bases and J lost 5, with 10 bases in between. The CDR3 loop spans 13 amino acids. Germline-derived CDR1 and CDR2 are SGHRS and YFSETQ.

This clonotype was observed many times. The V and J genes are TRBV5-1 and TRBJ2-3; 8 positions match TRBD2. The ends lost 0 bases at V and 4 bases at J; junction bases unmatched: 7. The V gene's germline CDR1 is SGHRS and CDR2 YFSETQ. The CDR3 extends over 16 amino acids. Here the CDR3 DNA reads TGCGCCAGCAGCTTGGCTGGTAGCGGGAACTCAGATACGCAGTATTTT. This gives the protein CASSLAGSGNSDTQYF.

This chain's CDR3 is CAISESREVSYNEQFF. In nucleotides, the CDR3 is TGTGCCATCAGTGAGTCCCGGGAGGTAAGCTACAATGAGCAGTTCTTC. The genes are TRBV10-3 and TRBJ2-1; 7 bases map to TRBD2. V was pared by 0 bases and J by 3 bases, with 5 bases of the junction left unmatched. Germline V lookup: CDR1 ENHRY, CDR2 SYGVKD. The CDR3 length is 16 residues.

In this sample, this clonotype turned up many times. The chain carries TRBV28 and TRBJ2-5, with 8 bases that match TRBD1. The CDR3 has 15 residues. V gave up 6 bases and J gave up 5 bases; unmatched junction bases: 11. Germline CDR1 and CDR2: MDHEN and SYDVKM. The CDR3 DNA is TGTGCCAGCAGAGGTACCGGGACAGGCTTGGAGACCCAGTACTTC. This codes for CASRGTGTGLETQYF.

This clonotype showed up many times. The CDR3 reads CASSPTARGETQYF. The CDR3, as DNA: TGCGCCAGCAGCCCAACCGCTAGGGGGGAGACCCAGTACTTC. The chain combines TRBV4-3 with TRBJ2-5; TRBD1 is a possible D gene (6 bases). The V end lost 4 bases, the J end lost 5 bases, and 14 bases lay between the germline ends. Germline values: CDR1 LGHNA, CDR2 YSLEER. This CDR3 comprises 14 residues.

This clonotype was seen many times. The chain is built from TRBV5-5 and TRBJ1-1, with a tentative D call TRBD1 (6 bases). The length of the CDR3 is 15 residues. V gave up 0 bases and J gave up 1 base, with 10 bases separating them. Germline V gene lookup returns CDR1 SGHKS and CDR2 YYEKEE (reference sequence). CDR3 loop: CASSLETGRNTEAFF. CDR3 coding DNA: TGTGCCAGCAGCTTGGAAACAGGGAGGAACACTGAAGCTTTCTTT.

The sample holds many counts of this clonotype. The chain links TRBV5-5 to TRBJ1-2; the D gene is possibly TRBD1 (6 bases). Trimming removed 3 bases from V and 4 bases from J, with 10 bases in between. The germline CDR1 and CDR2 sequences are SGHKS and YYEKEE (reference sequence). The CDR3 is 13 amino acids. The DNA for the CDR3 is TGTGCCAGCAGCTACAGGGATGGCTATGGCTACACCTTC. Translated, it gives CASSYRDGYGYTF.

The V call is TRBV7-8, the J call TRBJ2-1; 9 nucleotides match TRBD2. The CDR3 sequence is 15 residues long. With 5 bases clipped from V and 8 bases from J, the junction kept 10 bases outside the gene matches. The germline CDR1 and CDR2 sequences are SGHVS and FQNEAQ. CDR3 sequence: CASSKLAGEGDEQFF. The CDR3 nucleotides read TGTGCCAGCAGCAAATTAGCGGGAGAGGGGGATGAGCAGTTCTTC.

CDR3 in amino acids: CAWSVPTGGYNEQFF. Written as DNA, the CDR3 is TGTGCCTGGAGTGTACCCACAGGGGGGTACAATGAGCAGTTCTTC. V and J are TRBV30 and TRBJ2-1; 8 bases line up with TRBD1. Unmatched junction bases numbered 5, after V lost 0 bases and J lost 4 bases. This CDR3 comprises 15 residues. The germline V gene has CDR1 GTSNPN and CDR2 SVGIG (reference sequence).

Turning to this clonotype: A much bigger clone sits one base away, suggesting this may be a read error. The V gene is TRBV24-1, the J gene TRBJ2-1, with D uncertain. The CDR3 has 14 amino acids. Per the germline V gene, CDR1 is KGHDR and CDR2 is SFDVKD. The CDR3 DNA sequence: TGTCCCACCAGTGAGGCAGGTCGGGTCAATGAGCAGTTCTTC. Translating it yields CPTSEAGRVNEQFF.

This clonotype has at least ten counts. This chain connects TRBV6-5 to TRBJ1-2; D remains unclear. Germline V CDR1 and CDR2: MNHEY, SVGAGI. The CDR3 has 14 amino acids. Trimming stripped 2 bases from V and 2 bases from J, with 9 bases between. The CDR3 spells CASSYDAANYGYTF. As DNA, the CDR3 is TGTGCCAGCAGTTACGACGCAGCAAACTATGGCTACACCTTC.

This clonotype was counted only a few times. This rearrangement joins TRBV20-1 to TRBJ1-2; possible D gene TRBD1, 5 bases. Trimming shortened V by 6 bases and J by 2 bases, and 13 bases separated the two germline ends. CDR3 length: 13 amino acids. Per germline, CDR1 DFQATT and CDR2 SNEGSKA (reference sequence). CDR3 sequence (DNA): TGCAGTGCCCCCGGGGGGAAAAACTATGGCTACACCTTC. Translated: CSAPGGKNYGYTF.

This clonotype showed up many times. The chain uses TRBV5-1 and TRBJ2-7; 7 bases align to TRBD1. CDR3 length: 16 amino acids. J was trimmed by 7 bases and V by 3 bases; bases with no gene match: 16. The V gene's germline CDR1 is SGHRS and CDR2 YFSETQ. CDR3 sequence: CASSSNSGTEAREQYF. The CDR3 nucleotides read TGCGCCAGCAGCTCCAACTCCGGGACAGAGGCTCGGGAGCAGTACTTC.

Ten or more counts support this clonotype. The V gene is TRBV7-8, the J gene TRBJ2-7; no reliable D call. Germline V CDR1 and CDR2: SGHVS, FQNEAQ. The ends were cut back, 4 bases at V and 5 bases at J, with 9 bases in the middle. This CDR3 is built from 12 residues. The CDR3 bases are TGTGCCAGCAGCTCCCTCCTACACGAGCAGTACTTC. Translated, it gives CASSSLLHEQYF.

This clonotype was found a few times. V and J are TRBV11-1 and TRBJ2-5; 8 bases line up with TRBD2. The junction had 14 bases not matched to a gene; V was cut back by 0 bases and J by 5 bases. The germline V gene has CDR1 SGHAT and CDR2 FQDESV (reference sequence). There are 18 residues in the CDR3. For the CDR3, the DNA is TGTGCCAGCAGCTTAGCTACAGGAGCGGGAGTTGTACAGGAGACCCAGTACTTC. It specifies CASSLATGAGVVQETQYF.

This clonotype has ten or more counts. The J gene is TRBJ2-7, the V gene TRBV3-1; TRBD2 matches 11 bases. V was pared by 1 base and J by 4 bases, with 3 bases of the junction left unmatched. Germline CDR1 LGHDT, CDR2 YNNKEL (reference sequence). This CDR3 has 15 residues. The CDR3 is CASSQGPSGGYEQYF. Written as DNA, the CDR3 is TGTGCCAGCAGCCAAGGACCTAGCGGGGGGTACGAGCAGTACTTC.

This clonotype was detected a few times. The J gene is TRBJ2-2, the V gene TRBV28; D is undetermined. Trimming took 8 bases from V and 2 from J, leaving 15 bases between them. The CDR3 sequence is 15 residues long. Germline values: CDR1 MDHEN, CDR2 SYDVKM. The DNA for the CDR3 is TGTGCCAGCCGGTCCCTATCCTCTAACACCGGGGAGCTGTTTTTT. Protein sequence: CASRSLSSNTGELFF.